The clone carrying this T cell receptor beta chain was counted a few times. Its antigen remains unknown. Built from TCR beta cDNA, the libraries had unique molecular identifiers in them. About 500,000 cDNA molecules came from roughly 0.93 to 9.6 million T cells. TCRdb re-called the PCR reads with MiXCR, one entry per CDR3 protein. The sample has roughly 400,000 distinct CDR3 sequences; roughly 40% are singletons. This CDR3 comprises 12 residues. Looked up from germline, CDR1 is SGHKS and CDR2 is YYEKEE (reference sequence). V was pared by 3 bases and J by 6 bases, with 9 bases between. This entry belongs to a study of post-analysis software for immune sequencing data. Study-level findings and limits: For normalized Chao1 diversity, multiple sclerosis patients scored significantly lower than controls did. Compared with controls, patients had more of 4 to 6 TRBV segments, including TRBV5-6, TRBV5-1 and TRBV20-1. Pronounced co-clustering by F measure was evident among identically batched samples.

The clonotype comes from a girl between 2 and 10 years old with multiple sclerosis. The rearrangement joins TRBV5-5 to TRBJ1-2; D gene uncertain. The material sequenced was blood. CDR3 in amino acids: CASSSQRDGYTF. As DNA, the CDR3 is TGTGCCAGCAGCTCCCAGAGGGATGGCTACACCTTC.